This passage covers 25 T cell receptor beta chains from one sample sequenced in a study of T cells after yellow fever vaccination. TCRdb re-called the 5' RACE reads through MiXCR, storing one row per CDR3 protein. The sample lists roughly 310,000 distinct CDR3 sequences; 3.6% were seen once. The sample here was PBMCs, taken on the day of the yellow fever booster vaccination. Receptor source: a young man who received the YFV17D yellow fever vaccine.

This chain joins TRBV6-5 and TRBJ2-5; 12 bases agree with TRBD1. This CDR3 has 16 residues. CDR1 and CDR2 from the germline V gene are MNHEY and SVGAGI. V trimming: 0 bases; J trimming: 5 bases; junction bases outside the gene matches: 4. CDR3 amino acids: CASSYSPGQGAETQYF. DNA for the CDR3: TGTGCCAGCAGTTACTCTCCGGGACAGGGGGCTGAGACCCAGTACTTC.

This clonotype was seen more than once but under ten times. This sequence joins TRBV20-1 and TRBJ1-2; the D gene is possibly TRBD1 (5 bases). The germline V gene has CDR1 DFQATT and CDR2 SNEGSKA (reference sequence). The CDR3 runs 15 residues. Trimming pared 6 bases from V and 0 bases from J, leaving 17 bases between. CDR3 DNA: TGCAGTGCCCGGACGACAGCTTCATCTAACTATGGCTACACCTTC. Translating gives CSARTTASSNYGYTF.

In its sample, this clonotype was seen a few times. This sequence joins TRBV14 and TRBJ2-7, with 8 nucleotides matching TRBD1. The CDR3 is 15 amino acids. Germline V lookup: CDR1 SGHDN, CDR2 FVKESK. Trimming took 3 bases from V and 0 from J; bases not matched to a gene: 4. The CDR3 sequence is CASSQTGAPSYEQYV. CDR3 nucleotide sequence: TGTGCCAGCAGCCAGACAGGGGCTCCCTCCTACGAGCAGTACGTC.

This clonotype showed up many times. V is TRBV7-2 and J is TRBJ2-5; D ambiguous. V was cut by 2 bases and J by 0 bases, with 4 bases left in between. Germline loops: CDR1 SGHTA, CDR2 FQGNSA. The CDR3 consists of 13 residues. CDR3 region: CASSLRYQETQYF. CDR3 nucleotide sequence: TGTGCCAGCAGCTTAAGGTACCAAGAGACCCAGTACTTC.

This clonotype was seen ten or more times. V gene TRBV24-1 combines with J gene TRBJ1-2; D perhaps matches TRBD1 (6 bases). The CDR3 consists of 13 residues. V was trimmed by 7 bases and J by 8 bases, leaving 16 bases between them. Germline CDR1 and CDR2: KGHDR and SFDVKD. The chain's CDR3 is CATRDPGEGGYTF. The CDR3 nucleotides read TGTGCCACCAGGGATCCAGGGGAGGGAGGCTACACCTTC.

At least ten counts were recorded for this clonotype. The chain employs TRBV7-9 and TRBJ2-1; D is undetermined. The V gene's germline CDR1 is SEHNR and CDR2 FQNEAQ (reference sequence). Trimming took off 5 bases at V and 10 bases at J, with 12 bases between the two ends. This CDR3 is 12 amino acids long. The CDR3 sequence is CASSTQVLEQFF. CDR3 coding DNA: TGTGCCAGCAGCACCCAGGTTCTCGAGCAGTTCTTC.

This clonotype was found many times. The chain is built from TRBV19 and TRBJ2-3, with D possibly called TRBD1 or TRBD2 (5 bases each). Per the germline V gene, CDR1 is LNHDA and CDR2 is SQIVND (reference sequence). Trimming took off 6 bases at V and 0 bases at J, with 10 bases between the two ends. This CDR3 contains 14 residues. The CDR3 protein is CASRRDGSTDTQYF. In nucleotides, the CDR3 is TGTGCCAGTAGGAGGGACGGGAGCACAGATACGCAGTATTTT.

CDR3 coding DNA: TGTGCCAGCAGTTCCCACTCCGGGACAGGGGGTCGTCAGCCCCAGCATTTT. It is translated as CASSSHSGTGGRQPQHF. J is TRBJ1-5 and V is TRBV12-3 or TRBV12-4; TRBD1 matches 11 bases. J lost 6 bases, V lost 4 bases, and 11 bases had no gene match. This CDR3 has 17 amino acids.

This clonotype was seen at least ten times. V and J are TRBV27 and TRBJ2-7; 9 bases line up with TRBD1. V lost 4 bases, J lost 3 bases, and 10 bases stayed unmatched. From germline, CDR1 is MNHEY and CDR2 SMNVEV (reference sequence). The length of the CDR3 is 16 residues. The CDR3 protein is CASSSLRTGVIYEQYF. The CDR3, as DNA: TGTGCCAGCAGTTCTTTAAGGACAGGGGTCATCTACGAGCAGTACTTC.

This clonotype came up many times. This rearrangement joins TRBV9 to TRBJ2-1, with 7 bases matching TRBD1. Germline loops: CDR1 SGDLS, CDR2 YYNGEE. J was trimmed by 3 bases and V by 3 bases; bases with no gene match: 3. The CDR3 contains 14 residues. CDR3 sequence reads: CASSGGQFYNEQFF. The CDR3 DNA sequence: TGTGCCAGCAGCGGGGGACAGTTCTACAATGAGCAGTTCTTC.

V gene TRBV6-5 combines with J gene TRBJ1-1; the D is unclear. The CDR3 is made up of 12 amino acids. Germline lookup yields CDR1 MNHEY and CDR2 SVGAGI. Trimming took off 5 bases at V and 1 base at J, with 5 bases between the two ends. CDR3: CASSKPNTEAFF. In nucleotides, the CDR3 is TGTGCCAGCAGTAAACCGAACACTGAAGCTTTCTTT.

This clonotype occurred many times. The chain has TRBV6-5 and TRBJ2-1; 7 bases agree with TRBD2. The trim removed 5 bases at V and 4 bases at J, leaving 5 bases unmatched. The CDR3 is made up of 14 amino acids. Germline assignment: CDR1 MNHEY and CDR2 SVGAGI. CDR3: CASSRTRRYNEQFF. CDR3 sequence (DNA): TGTGCCAGCAGTCGGACTAGAAGATACAATGAGCAGTTCTTC.

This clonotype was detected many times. CDR3 DNA: TGTGCTAGTGCTCTAGCCGGGGAGCTGTTTTTT. Its translation is CASALAGELFF. The chain is built from TRBV12-5 and TRBJ2-2, with D unresolved. Germline assignment: CDR1 LGHNT and CDR2 FRNRAP. The CDR3 consists of 11 residues. V was shortened by 7 bases and J by 6 bases, with 6 bases between the two germline ends.

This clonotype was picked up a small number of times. CDR3 nucleotide sequence: TGTGCCAGCTCACCGACAGGGGGTGAGGGCTACACCTTC. Translating it yields CASSPTGGEGYTF. The chain combines TRBV18 with TRBJ1-2; 9 bases are a match to TRBD1. V lost 3 bases and J lost 8; bases outside the gene matches: 4. This CDR3 spans 13 amino acids. CDR1 KGHSH and CDR2 LQKENI come from the germline V gene.

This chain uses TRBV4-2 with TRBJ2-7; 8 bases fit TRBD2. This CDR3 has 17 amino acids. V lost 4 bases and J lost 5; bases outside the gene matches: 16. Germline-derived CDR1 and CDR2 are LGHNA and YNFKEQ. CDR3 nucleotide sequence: TGTGCCAGCAGCCTACGCGGGGGGCGGCTGATCGATGACGAGCAGTACTTC. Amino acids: CASSLRGGRLIDDEQYF.

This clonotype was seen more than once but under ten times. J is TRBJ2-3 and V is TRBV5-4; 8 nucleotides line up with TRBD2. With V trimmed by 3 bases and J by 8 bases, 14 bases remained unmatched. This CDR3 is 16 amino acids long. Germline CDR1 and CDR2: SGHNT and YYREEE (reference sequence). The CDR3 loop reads CASSSPSGPLLGTQYF. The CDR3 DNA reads TGTGCCAGCAGCTCACCTAGCGGGCCACTTCTCGGTACGCAGTATTTT. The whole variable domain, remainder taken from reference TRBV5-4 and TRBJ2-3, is ETGVTQSPTHLIKTRGQQVTLRCSSQSGHNTVSWYQQALGQGPQFIFQYYREEENGRGNFPPRFSGLQFPNYSSELNVNALELDDSALYLCASSSPSGPLLGTQYFGPGTRLTVL.

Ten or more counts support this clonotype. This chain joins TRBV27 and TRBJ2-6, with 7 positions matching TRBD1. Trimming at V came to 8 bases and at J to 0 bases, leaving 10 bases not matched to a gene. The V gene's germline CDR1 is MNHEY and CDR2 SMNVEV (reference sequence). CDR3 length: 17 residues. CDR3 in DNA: TGTGCCAGCGCCAGGTCGGGACAGCCCTCTGGGGCCAACGTCCTGACTTTC. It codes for CASARSGQPSGANVLTF.

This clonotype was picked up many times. The CDR3 region has the DNA TGTGCCACCCCACCCCGCGGGACTAGCACAGATACGCAGTATTTT. Translation: CATPPRGTSTDTQYF. The chain is built from TRBV9 and TRBJ2-3, with D perhaps TRBD2 (6 bases). V lost 9 bases to trimming and J lost 0 bases, with 17 bases between them. The CDR3 length is 15 residues. Germline V lookup: CDR1 SGDLS, CDR2 YYNGEE.

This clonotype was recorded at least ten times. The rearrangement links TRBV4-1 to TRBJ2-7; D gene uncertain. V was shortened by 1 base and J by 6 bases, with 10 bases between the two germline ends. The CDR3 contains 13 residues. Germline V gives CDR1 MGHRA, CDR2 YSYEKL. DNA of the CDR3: TGCGCCAGCAGCCAAGTACCTCAGAGCGAGCAGTACGTC. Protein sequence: CASSQVPQSEQYV.

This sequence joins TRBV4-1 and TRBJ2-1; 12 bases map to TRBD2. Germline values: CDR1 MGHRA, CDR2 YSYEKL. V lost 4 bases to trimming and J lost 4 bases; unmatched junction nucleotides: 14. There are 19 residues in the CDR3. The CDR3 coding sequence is TGCGCCAGCAGCCCTGTCAGACTAGCGGGGGAATCCCTTTACAATGAGCAGTTCTTC. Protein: CASSPVRLAGESLYNEQFF.

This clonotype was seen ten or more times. The CDR3 region has the DNA TGTGCCAGCAGCCACGAGGGAGAAGCTTTCTTT. Translation: CASSHEGEAFF. The V and J genes are TRBV3-1 and TRBJ1-1; D not resolved. Germline lookup yields CDR1 LGHDT and CDR2 YNNKEL (reference sequence). V shed 3 bases and J shed 8 bases, with 7 bases lying between them. The CDR3 covers 11 residues.

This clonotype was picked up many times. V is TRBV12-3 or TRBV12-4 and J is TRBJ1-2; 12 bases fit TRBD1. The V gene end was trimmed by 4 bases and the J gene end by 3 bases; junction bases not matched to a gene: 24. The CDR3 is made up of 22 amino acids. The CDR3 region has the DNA TGTGCCAGCAGTTCCAGACCGACACTGATCCGGGACAGGGGGCCCCTCTACTATGGCTACACCTTC. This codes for CASSSRPTLIRDRGPLYYGYTF.

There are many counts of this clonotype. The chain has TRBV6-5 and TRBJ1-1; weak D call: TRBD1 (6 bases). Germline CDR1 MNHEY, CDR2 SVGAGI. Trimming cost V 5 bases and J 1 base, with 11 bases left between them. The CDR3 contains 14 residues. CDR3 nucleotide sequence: TGTGCCAGCAGTACCCCGGGACAGAACACTGAAGCTTTCTTT. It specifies CASSTPGQNTEAFF.

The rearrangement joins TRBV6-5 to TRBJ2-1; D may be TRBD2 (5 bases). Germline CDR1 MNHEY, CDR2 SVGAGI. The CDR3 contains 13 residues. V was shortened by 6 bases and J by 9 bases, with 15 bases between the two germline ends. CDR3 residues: CASSAPGKGEQFF. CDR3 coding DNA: TGTGCCAGCAGCGCGCCCGGGAAGGGTGAGCAGTTCTTC.

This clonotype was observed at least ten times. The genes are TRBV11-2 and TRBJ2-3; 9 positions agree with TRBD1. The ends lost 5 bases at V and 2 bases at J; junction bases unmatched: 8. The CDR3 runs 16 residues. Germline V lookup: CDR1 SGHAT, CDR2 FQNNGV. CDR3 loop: CASSPWDREITDTQYF. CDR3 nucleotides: TGTGCCAGCAGCCCTTGGGACAGGGAAATCACAGATACGCAGTATTTT.